This T cell receptor beta chain was captured by sequencing in a study of blood T cells in healthy people across ages. The study's findings and limits: One million T cells yielded diversity estimates that were considered underestimates. As age increased, TCR beta diversity per million T cells fell in a roughly linear fashion. No conclusive comparison of naive versus antigen-experienced cells was possible with unsorted PBMCs.

Turning to this clonotype: What it binds is unknown.

Combining a sample-barcoded 5' primer with a J-beta primer mix, a second PCR ran for about 6 to 12 cycles. TCRdb re-called the 5' RACE reads through MiXCR, storing one row per CDR3 protein. The sample consists of roughly 800,000 distinct CDR3 sequences, around 25% of them appearing once. The CDR3 runs to 14 residues. Germline values: CDR1 SGHTA, CDR2 FQGNSA. V was clipped by 1 base and J by 6 bases; unmatched bases: 6. These data were also filed under a second study, of T cells of mothers and their children.

Sequenced input: blood. This clonotype originated in a boy younger than 18 in good health. V is TRBV7-2 and J is TRBJ2-7; 7 bases map to TRBD1. The CDR3 sequence: CASSLGQGISEQYF. The CDR3 DNA is TGTGCCAGCAGCTTAGGACAGGGAATAAGCGAGCAGTACTTC.